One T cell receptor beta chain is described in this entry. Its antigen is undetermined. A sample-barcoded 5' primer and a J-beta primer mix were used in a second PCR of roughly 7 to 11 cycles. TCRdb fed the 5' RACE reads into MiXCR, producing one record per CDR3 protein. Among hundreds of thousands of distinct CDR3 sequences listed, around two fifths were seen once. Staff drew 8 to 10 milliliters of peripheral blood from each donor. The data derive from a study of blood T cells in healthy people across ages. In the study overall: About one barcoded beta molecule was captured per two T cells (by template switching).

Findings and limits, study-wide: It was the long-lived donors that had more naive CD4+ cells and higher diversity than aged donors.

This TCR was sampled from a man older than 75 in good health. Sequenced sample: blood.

The CDR3 DNA reads as TGTGCCATCAGCAGCGGGCACACAGATACGCAGTATTTT. Protein: CAISSGHTDTQYF. The chain carries TRBV10-3 and TRBJ2-3, with a possible D match to TRBD2 (6 bases). CDR3 size: 13 residues. Germline CDR1 ENHRY, CDR2 SYGVKD. V lost 6 bases and J lost 2, with 9 bases in between.